Shown below are 17 T cell receptor beta chains from a single sample sequenced in a study of shared clonotypes between healthy human individuals. Assay used: immunoSEQ multiplex PCR; TCRdb lists only in-frame clones, some missing. The profile shows roughly 2.5 million clones, around nine tenths of them singletons. Material for sequencing was naive CD4+ T cells sorted from blood. Subset described: CD45RA+ positively selected. These receptors all stem from a man aged 18 to 29 in good health.

The V gene is TRBV7-2, the J gene TRBJ1-4; perhaps TRBD1 as D (6 bases). CDR3 length: 15 amino acids. The germline V gene encodes CDR1 SGHTA and CDR2 FQGNSA. V was trimmed by 2 bases and J by 4 bases, leaving 11 bases between them. CDR3 coding DNA: TGTGCCAGCAGCTTAAGGGGGACCTTTAATGAAAAACTGTTTTTT. This encodes CASSLRGTFNEKLFF.

This chain connects TRBV4-1 to TRBJ1-2, with D unclear. Germline assignment: CDR1 MGHRA and CDR2 YSYEKL. V was cut by 6 bases and J by 3 bases, with 23 bases left in between. The CDR3 covers 17 residues. The CDR3 DNA sequence: TGCGCCAGCAGAAAAAGGAGCGACCTACCCGGGGACTATGGCTACACCTTC. It yields the protein CASRKRSDLPGDYGYTF.

The J gene is TRBJ2-5, the V gene TRBV5-4; D gene unclear. From germline, CDR1 is SGHNT and CDR2 YYREEE (reference sequence). V lost 1 base to trimming and J lost 0 bases, with 7 bases between them. There are 14 residues in the CDR3. CDR3 residues: CASSLTEYQETQYF. In DNA, the CDR3 is TGTGCCAGCAGCTTGACAGAGTACCAAGAGACCCAGTACTTC.

V usage is TRBV19 and J usage is TRBJ2-5; D is unclear. V was pared by 3 bases and J by 10 bases, with 21 bases between. Germline CDR1 reads LNHDA; CDR2 reads SQIVND (reference sequence). The CDR3 covers 15 residues. CDR3 loop: CASSMRLNGPPVQYF. The CDR3 DNA reads TGTGCCAGTAGTATGAGACTGAACGGCCCCCCGGTCCAGTACTTC. Looking up the rest from reference TRBV19 and TRBJ2-5 gives the full variable domain: DGGITQSPKYLFRKEGQNVTLSCEQNLNHDAMYWYRQDPGQGLRLIYYSQIVNDFQKGDIAEGYSVSREKKESFPLTVTSAQKNPTAFYLCASSMRLNGPPVQYFGPGTRLLVL.

This clone was detected only once. The CDR3 DNA sequence: TGTGCCAGCAGCTTCCGAAACAGGGACGGCTCTGGAAACACCATATATTTT. It specifies CASSFRNRDGSGNTIYF. The chain carries TRBV7-6 and TRBJ1-3; a weak D match, TRBD1 (6 bases). The V and J ends lost 3 bases and 0 bases respectively, with 15 bases between them. The CDR3 consists of 17 residues. Per the germline V gene, CDR1 is SGHVS and CDR2 is FNYEAQ.

The chain employs TRBV18 and TRBJ2-2, with 7 bases identical to TRBD2. This CDR3 has 16 residues. V shed 0 bases, J shed 5 bases, and the junction held 6 bases outside the gene matches. Per germline, CDR1 KGHSH and CDR2 LQKENI. The CDR3: CASSPPTGAGTGELFF. Written as DNA, the CDR3 is TGTGCCAGCTCACCACCAACGGGAGCGGGAACCGGGGAGCTGTTTTTT.

This sequence joins TRBV6-1 and TRBJ2-7; TRBD1 aligns across 9 bases. Trimming took 5 bases from V and 2 from J; bases not matched to a gene: 7. The CDR3 length is 15 residues. CDR1 is MNHNS, CDR2 SASEGT, per germline. DNA for the CDR3: TGTGCCAGCAGTATAAACAGGGGGCAGCCCTACGAGCAGTACTTC. The encoded protein is CASSINRGQPYEQYF.

This rearrangement joins TRBV5-1 to TRBJ2-1; unclear D gene. CDR1 is SGHRS and CDR2 is YFSETQ in the germline V gene. The V end was cut by 4 bases, the J end by 8 bases, with 13 bases between. The CDR3 has 13 amino acids. CDR3 nucleotides: TGCGCCAGCAGCCCCCCAGGTTCGTATGAGCAGTTCTTC. Residues: CASSPPGSYEQFF.

This CDR3 reads CASSNPMTGTGETQYF. CDR3 nucleotide sequence: TGTGCCAGCAGTAACCCCATGACAGGGACCGGGGAGACCCAGTACTTC. This chain uses TRBV2 with TRBJ2-5; 7 bases fit TRBD1. Germline CDR1 and CDR2: SNHLY and FYNNEI. The V and J ends lost 5 bases and 5 bases, in that order; junction bases with no gene match: 14. This CDR3 spans 16 amino acids.

The V gene is TRBV6-5, the J gene TRBJ2-1; D remains unclear. The CDR3 is 15 amino acids. Germline-derived CDR1 and CDR2 are MNHEY and SVGAGI. Trimming took off 8 bases at V and 4 bases at J, with 18 bases between the two ends. CDR3 protein: CASGNGGLGYNEQFF. The DNA of the CDR3 is TGTGCCAGCGGTAACGGTGGTCTAGGGTACAATGAGCAGTTCTTC.

V gene TRBV7-8 combines with J gene TRBJ2-1; TRBD1 might be the D (6 bases). This CDR3 is 15 amino acids long. Looked up from germline, CDR1 is SGHVS and CDR2 is FQNEAQ. Between the trimmed V and J ends, which lost 0 bases and 3 bases, there was a span of 9 bases. The CDR3 DNA reads as TGTGCCAGCAGCTTAGCAGGGGGTCGCTACAATGAGCAGTTCTTC. Translation gives CASSLAGGRYNEQFF.

V is TRBV21-1 and J is TRBJ1-2. TRBV21-1 is a recognized pseudogene. CDR3 length equals 11 residues. The CDR3 sequence is CASASRRGYTF. The CDR3 region has the DNA TGTGCCAGCGCTTCGAGGCGAGGCTACACCTTC.

The genes are TRBV25-1 and TRBJ1-6; 7 positions match TRBD1. The CDR3 has 17 amino acids. The germline V gene has CDR1 MGHDK and CDR2 SYGVNS. After removal of 5 bases from V and 6 bases from J, the junction contained 13 bases not matched to a gene. The CDR3 bases are TGTGCCAGCAGTCCCCCCGACAGGGCCGGCGGTAATTCACCCCTCCACTTT. Its translation: CASSPPDRAGGNSPLHF.

The genes are TRBV30 and TRBJ2-5; 10 bases align to TRBD1. CDR3 length equals 14 residues. The V gene end was trimmed by 4 bases and the J gene end by 2 bases; junction bases not matched to a gene: 4. Germline loops: CDR1 GTSNPN, CDR2 SVGIG (reference sequence). CDR3 sequence: CAWKGQGKQETQYF. In nucleotides, the CDR3 is TGTGCCTGGAAGGGACAGGGGAAACAAGAGACCCAGTACTTC.

The sample holds one count of this clone. The V call is TRBV13, the J call TRBJ2-4, with D maybe TRBD2 (5 bases). Germline CDR1 PRHDT, CDR2 FYEKMQ (reference sequence). The CDR3 has 16 residues. Trimming removed 0 bases at V and 3 bases at J, with 12 bases between. CDR3 DNA: TGTGCCAGCAGCTTAGGACGGGGATTCGACAAAAACATTCAGTACTTC. Translated: CASSLGRGFDKNIQYF.

This sequence joins TRBV7-6 and TRBJ2-3; D is possibly TRBD2 (6 bases). This CDR3 region has 13 residues. Germline CDR1 SGHVS, CDR2 FNYEAQ. Trimming removed 7 bases at V and 0 bases at J, with 8 bases between. The CDR3 DNA reads TGTGCCAGCACCGGGACTAGCACAGATACGCAGTATTTT. This codes for CASTGTSTDTQYF.

This chain joins TRBV6-1 and TRBJ2-1; 11 bases match TRBD2. With 4 bases clipped from V and 3 bases from J, the junction kept 2 bases outside the gene matches. The CDR3 is made up of 15 amino acids. The V gene's germline CDR1 is MNHNS and CDR2 SASEGT. The CDR3 loop is CASSGGTSGYNEQFF. CDR3 in DNA: TGTGCCAGCAGTGGCGGGACTAGCGGCTACAATGAGCAGTTCTTC.